This is a list of T cell receptor beta chains from one sample in a study of memory CD4+ T cells and cytomegalovirus serostatus. Clones were sequenced by immunoSEQ multiplex PCR, and TCRdb holds only the in-frame ones, with some missing. The sample yields about 73,000 clones, roughly 78% seen once. Sequenced sample: memory CD4+ T cells from blood. These receptors came from an adult in good health and CMV-seropositive. Each CDR3 is given with its conserved first and last residue. The order of the fields is CDR3 DNA, CDR3 protein, J gene, V gene, D gene. A D gene is named only where the DNA matches it firmly.

TGCGCCAGCAGCTTGGCCCCGGGCGGGGGGGCCGCAGATACGCAGTATTTT	CASSLAPGGGAADTQYF	TRBJ2-3	TRBV5-1	TRBD2
TGTGCCAGCAGCCATGCAGGGGGAGGGGGGCACACCTTC	CASSHAGGGGHTF	TRBJ1-2	TRBV14	TRBD1
TGTGCCAGCAGCATCGAGACCGGGACGTTACGGGGCTACACCTTC	CASSIETGTLRGYTF	TRBJ1-2	TRBV28	.
TGCGCCAGCAGTGAGTCCGCGGGGAGCTCTGGAAACACCATATATTTT	CASSESAGSSGNTIYF	TRBJ1-3	TRBV10-2	.
TGTGCCAGCACCCGTAGCGGGGGCGAGCAGTACTTC	CASTRSGGEQYF	TRBJ2-7	TRBV27	TRBD2
TGTGCCTTGGACACCAGCACAGATACGCAGTATTTT	CALDTSTDTQYF	TRBJ2-3	TRBV30	.